The 19 T cell receptor beta chains below come from one sample, sequenced in a study of naive and memory T cell subsets. Study-level points and caveats: Possibly reflecting memory cells re-expressing CD45RA, a few larger clonotypes occurred in naive repertoires, especially CD8.

Antigens for these TCRs are unknown. An equimolar mix of two oligonucleotides served as the beta constant-region primer for TRBC1 and TRBC2. Nested alpha and beta constant-region primers with the SP2 primer drove four PCR rounds on ligated cDNA. Each CDR3 protein gets one entry after TCRdb re-called the UMI-ligation and nested PCR reads with MiXCR. Among over 110,000 distinct CDR3 sequences, roughly a fifth were seen once, and the ten largest hold about 0.57%. Source material: naive CD8+ T cells from blood. The source of these receptors is a human donor in good health.

The chain employs TRBV2 and TRBJ2-7, with 7 bases matching TRBD1. Germline CDR1 is SNHLY and CDR2 is FYNNEI. The V gene end was trimmed by 11 bases and the J gene end by 2 bases; junction bases not matched to a gene: 9. CDR3 length: 13 amino acids. CDR3: CAGTGAATYEQYF. CDR3 in DNA: TGTGCCGGCACAGGGGCGGCAACCTACGAGCAGTACTTC.

To note about this clonotype: The germline gene is not matched at one end of the junction; a read error may be the cause. This chain links TRBV7-7 with TRBJ2-7; TRBD1 agrees at 9 bases. The CDR3 contains 18 residues. The V gene's germline CDR1 is SSHAT and CDR2 FNYEAQ (reference sequence). CDR3 residues: CASSLALAGTGISYEQYF. In DNA, the CDR3 is TGTGCTAGCAGCTTAGCGTTGGCCGGGACAGGGATCTCCTACGAGCAGTACTTC.

This rearrangement joins TRBV12-3 or TRBV12-4 to TRBJ1-5, with D perhaps matching TRBD1 (5 bases). The V end lost 8 bases, the J end lost 7 bases, and 15 bases lay between the germline ends. There are 13 residues in the CDR3. CDR3 nucleotide sequence: TGTGCCAGCGGCCAAGGGACGAACCAGCCCCAGCATTTT. Translated, it gives CASGQGTNQPQHF.

The chain couples TRBV13 to TRBJ2-1; no definite D call. This CDR3 is 15 amino acids long. Between the trimmed V and J ends, which lost 7 bases and 0 bases, there was a span of 13 bases. Germline CDR1 reads PRHDT; CDR2 reads FYEKMQ (reference sequence). Here the CDR3 reads CASTHRLHSYNEQFF. DNA for the CDR3: TGTGCCAGCACCCATCGGCTACACTCCTACAATGAGCAGTTCTTC.

The table lists this clonotype with a few counts. The chain couples TRBV7-6 to TRBJ2-3, with 12 positions matching TRBD2. The CDR3 is 16 residues long. The ends lost 3 bases at V and 4 bases at J; junction bases unmatched: 5. CDR1 is SGHVS, CDR2 FNYEAQ, per germline. CDR3 protein: CASSFGLAGLSDTQYF. CDR3 sequence (DNA): TGTGCCAGCAGCTTCGGACTAGCGGGATTGTCAGATACGCAGTATTTT. Looking up the rest from reference TRBV7-6 and TRBJ2-3 gives the full variable domain: GAGVSQSPRYKVTKRGQDVALRCDPISGHVSLYWYRQALGQGPEFLTYFNYEAQQDKSGLPNDRFSAERPEGSISTLTIQRTEQRDSAMYRCASSFGLAGLSDTQYFGPGTRLTVL.

The chain has TRBV5-5 and TRBJ2-7; 9 positions agree with TRBD2. J gave up 0 bases and V 1 base, and 2 bases lay outside the gene matches. This CDR3 is 15 amino acids long. The germline V gene has CDR1 SGHKS and CDR2 YYEKEE (reference sequence). Here the CDR3 DNA reads TGTGCCAGCAGCTTGAGGACTAGCGCCTCCTACGAGCAGTACTTC. Amino acid sequence: CASSLRTSASYEQYF.

The chain combines TRBV28 with TRBJ2-7, with 9 bases aligning to TRBD2. The V segment lost 3 bases and the J segment 2 bases; nucleotides outside the gene matches: 2. The CDR3 totals 14 residues. The germline gives CDR1 MDHEN, CDR2 SYDVKM. DNA for the CDR3: TGTGCCAGCAGTTTTGCGGGAGGGACCTACGAGCAGTACTTC. Protein product: CASSFAGGTYEQYF.

The chain links TRBV7-9 to TRBJ2-1, with 7 nucleotides matching TRBD1. The J segment lost 2 bases and the V segment lost 2 bases, leaving 6 bases of the junction unmatched. The germline V gene encodes CDR1 SEHNR and CDR2 FQNEAQ (reference sequence). This CDR3 has 16 residues. This CDR3 is CASSLIDRVPYNEQFF. The CDR3 DNA follows: TGTGCCAGCAGCTTAATAGACAGGGTCCCCTACAATGAGCAGTTCTTC.

The rearrangement joins TRBV28 to TRBJ1-4; tentative D call: TRBD1 (6 bases). The V end lost 6 bases, the J end lost 7 bases, and 15 bases lay between the germline ends. The V gene's germline CDR1 is MDHEN and CDR2 SYDVKM. The CDR3 has 14 amino acids. The CDR3 is CASRSWGAGEKLFF. The CDR3 bases are TGTGCCAGCAGGTCGTGGGGGGCCGGTGAAAAACTGTTTTTT.

This clonotype was picked up a small number of times. This chain connects TRBV11-2 to TRBJ2-7, with 8 bases identical to TRBD1. Trimming at V came to 3 bases and at J to 5 bases, leaving 15 bases not matched to a gene. Germline V gene data show CDR1 as SGHAT and CDR2 as FQNNGV. The CDR3 totals 17 residues. The DNA of the CDR3 is TGTGCCAGCAGCTTGTTTCACGGGGGATCGACAGGGGACGAGCAGTACTTC. Amino acids: CASSLFHGGSTGDEQYF. Drawing the rest from reference TRBV11-2 and TRBJ2-7, the complete variable domain is EAGVAQSPRYKIIEKRQSVAFWCNPISGHATLYWYQQILGQGPKLLIQFQNNGVVDDSQLPKDRFSAERLKGVDSTLKIQPAKLEDSAVYLCASSLFHGGSTGDEQYFGPGTRLTVT.

This clonotype was seen at least ten times. The J gene is TRBJ2-3, the V gene TRBV24-1; TRBD2 matches at 11 bases. The CDR3 totals 15 residues. Germline values: CDR1 KGHDR, CDR2 SFDVKD. V shed 3 bases and J 9 bases; nucleotides not matched to a gene: 7. The CDR3 DNA reads TGTGCCACCAGTGATCCTGGGACTAGCGGACTGACGCAGTATTTT. Protein sequence: CATSDPGTSGLTQYF.

The rearrangement links TRBV15 to TRBJ2-7; D ambiguous. Germline V gene sequence: CDR1 LNHNV, CDR2 YYDKDF (reference sequence). Trimming removed 1 base at V and 5 bases at J, with 9 bases between. The length of the CDR3 is 13 residues. The CDR3 DNA sequence: TGTGCCACCAGCAGAGGTGAAGGGCACGAGCAGTACTTC. Translating it yields CATSRGEGHEQYF.

This clonotype has a handful of counts. The V call is TRBV29-1, the J call TRBJ2-5, with TRBD1 as a possible D gene (5 bases). Trimming removed 7 bases at V and 2 bases at J, with 14 bases between. The germline V gene has CDR1 SQVTM and CDR2 ANQGSEA. The CDR3 loop spans 13 amino acids. This CDR3 is CSGQRGLQETQYF. CDR3 sequence (DNA): TGCAGCGGCCAAAGGGGCTTACAAGAGACCCAGTACTTC.

This clonotype was recorded a few times. The chain joins TRBV10-3 to TRBJ2-5, with 8 positions matching TRBD1. Germline-derived CDR1 and CDR2 are ENHRY and SYGVKD. CDR3 length: 13 residues. After removal of 6 bases from V and 5 bases from J, the junction contained 5 bases not matched to a gene. The CDR3 loop is CAIRENRGETQYF. The CDR3 DNA is TGTGCCATCAGGGAAAACAGGGGGGAGACCCAGTACTTC.

V is TRBV4-1 and J is TRBJ1-1, with no clear D. With 4 bases removed from V and 2 bases from J, the gap between germline ends came to 20 bases. CDR1 and CDR2 from the germline V gene are MGHRA and YSYEKL. The CDR3 covers 17 residues. CDR3 in DNA: TGCGCCAGCAGCCCCGAGTGGCGAGTTATTCCAAACACTGAAGCTTTCTTT. It is translated as CASSPEWRVIPNTEAFF.

V usage is TRBV27 and J usage is TRBJ2-7, with D possibly being TRBD2 (5 bases). The V gene's germline CDR1 is MNHEY and CDR2 SMNVEV (reference sequence). Between the trimmed V and J ends, which lost 2 bases and 5 bases, there was a span of 13 bases. This CDR3 comprises 14 residues. The CDR3 reads CASSLVPPGNEQYF. CDR3 bases: TGTGCCAGCAGTTTAGTACCCCCGGGGAACGAGCAGTACTTC.

This clonotype has only a few counts. The V gene is TRBV6-1, the J gene TRBJ2-7, with 10 bases identical to TRBD1. With V trimmed by 6 bases and J by 4 bases, 9 bases remained unmatched. This CDR3 has 15 amino acids. The germline V gene encodes CDR1 MNHNS and CDR2 SASEGT. In DNA, the CDR3 is TGTGCCAGCAGCCCCGGGACAGGGGTTTTGTACGAGCAGTACTTC. This codes for CASSPGTGVLYEQYF.

This chain uses TRBV2 with TRBJ2-1; maybe TRBD2 (5 bases). The CDR3 is 15 residues long. Germline CDR1 SNHLY, CDR2 FYNNEI. V was pared by 8 bases and J by 4 bases, with 18 bases between. CDR3 sequence reads: CASLGSGTSYNEQFF. CDR3 in DNA: TGTGCCAGCCTTGGCAGCGGAACGTCGTACAATGAGCAGTTCTTC.

V usage is TRBV4-3 and J usage is TRBJ2-5, with D perhaps TRBD2 (6 bases). The germline gives CDR1 LGHNA, CDR2 YSLEER. This CDR3 has 15 amino acids. The V gene lost 4 bases and the J gene lost 5 bases, with 17 bases spanning the gap. CDR3 amino acids: CASSPGSGVGETQYF. The CDR3, as DNA: TGCGCCAGCAGCCCGGGGTCGGGGGTAGGGGAGACCCAGTACTTC.